This TCR beta chain was documented in a study of shared clonotypes between healthy human individuals. This clone occurred once. The CDR3 extends over 14 amino acids. V lost 0 bases, J lost 3 bases, and 9 bases lay in between. Germline CDR1 is SGHRS and CDR2 is YFSETQ. The method was immunoSEQ multiplex PCR; TCRdb's version includes in-frame clones alone and lacks a portion of them. The table includes around 480,000 clones, over 60% detected once. This TCR was sampled from a woman aged 40 to 50 in good health. Some clones in this sample may be carry-over from other donors' samples. The material sequenced was PBMCs. The chain couples TRBV5-1 to TRBJ2-5; D is unresolved. CDR3 in DNA: TGCGCCAGCAGCTTGGGATTAATAAAAGAGACCCAGTACTTC. Encoded protein: CASSLGLIKETQYF.